These 17 T cell receptor beta chains originate from one sample sequenced in a study of a mutant IDH1 vaccine in newly diagnosed glioma. This table comes from immunoSEQ multiplex PCR, and its TCRdb copy is limited to in-frame clones, with some not included. The sample records 15,000 or so clones, around four fifths being singletons. Time point here: baseline, week 1 (first vaccination visit). Treatment noted: pre-vaccination baseline after standard-of-care therapy. The material sequenced was PBMCs, taken from a glioma patient treated with radiotherapy, temozolomide or both. The receptors come from a middle-aged man with glioma.

V is TRBV5-1 and J is TRBJ2-1; 13 bases agree with TRBD2. Trimming removed 3 bases from V and 15 bases from J; junction bases left unmatched: 9. This CDR3 contains 14 residues. Germline CDR1 reads SGHRS; CDR2 reads YFSETQ. CDR3 nucleotides: TGCGCCAGCAGCTGGACCGGGACTAGCGGGAAATGGTTCTTC. This translates into CASSWTGTSGKWFF. The full variable domain, completed using reference TRBV5-1 and TRBJ2-1, is KAGVTQTPRYLIKTRGQQVTLSCSPISGHRSVSWYQQTPGQGLQFLFEYFSETQRNKGNFPGRFSGRQFSNSRSEMNVSTLELGDSALYLCASSWTGTSGKWFFGPGTRLTVL.

V gene TRBV6-1 combines with J gene TRBJ1-3; D not resolved. Deletions cut 3 bases from V and 0 bases from J, with 12 bases between. Germline V gene data show CDR1 as MNHNS and CDR2 as SASEGT. The CDR3 sequence is 16 residues long. For the CDR3, the DNA is TGTGCCAGCAGTGAGTCCGGGGTGAGCTCTGGAAACACCATATATTTT. Its protein product is CASSESGVSSGNTIYF.

This chain joins TRBV27 and TRBJ2-7, with 10 bases lining up with TRBD1. Germline CDR1 is MNHEY and CDR2 is SMNVEV (reference sequence). Losses at the gene ends were 5 bases for V and 3 bases for J; bases not matched to a gene: 4. The CDR3 is made up of 14 amino acids. CDR3 protein: CASSPGQGFYEQYF. Here the CDR3 DNA reads TGTGCCAGCAGTCCGGGACAGGGGTTCTACGAGCAGTACTTC.

This clone was counted between two and nine times. The chain links TRBV19 to TRBJ1-1; D is perhaps TRBD1 (6 bases). Germline-derived CDR1 and CDR2 are LNHDA and SQIVND (reference sequence). V was pared by 6 bases and J by 0 bases, with 20 bases between. The CDR3 totals 17 residues. The CDR3 nucleotides are TGTGCCAGTAGCCCCCCGGGACACAAGACGATGAACACTGAAGCTTTCTTT. As protein: CASSPPGHKTMNTEAFF.

This clone has a handful of counts. The chain combines TRBV10-2 with TRBJ2-7; D gene uncertain. Looked up from germline, CDR1 is WSHSY and CDR2 is SAAADI. The CDR3 spans 12 residues. V was clipped by 6 bases and J by 2 bases, with 8 bases between them. For the CDR3, the DNA is TGCGCCAGCAGCCTCACCGCCTACGAGCAGTACGTC. This translates into CASSLTAYEQYV.

The chain has TRBV6-5 and TRBJ2-7, with D perhaps matching TRBD2 (5 bases). The CDR3 runs to 12 residues. The germline gives CDR1 MNHEY, CDR2 SVGAGI. V was cut by 6 bases and J by 7 bases, with 13 bases left in between. CDR3 loop: CASRDRGLEQYF. The CDR3 nucleotides read TGTGCCAGCAGGGATCGGGGTTTGGAGCAGTACTTC.

The rearrangement links TRBV4-2 to TRBJ1-5, with 7 bases identical to TRBD1. V lost 0 bases to trimming and J lost 3 bases; unmatched junction nucleotides: 11. CDR3 length: 18 amino acids. Per germline, CDR1 LGHNA and CDR2 YNFKEQ. The CDR3 loop reads CASSQDPQGEYDNQPQHF. In DNA, the CDR3 is TGTGCCAGCAGCCAAGATCCTCAGGGGGAGTATGACAATCAGCCCCAGCATTTT.

The chain carries TRBV10-3 and TRBJ2-7; 7 bases fit TRBD1. The CDR3 has 12 amino acids. Germline CDR1 reads ENHRY; CDR2 reads SYGVKD. Germline trimming cut 10 bases from V and 10 bases from J; bases unmatched to any gene: 13. This chain's CDR3 is CATSGTDAGQYV. The CDR3 DNA follows: TGTGCCACCTCCGGGACAGATGCCGGACAGTACGTC.

The CDR3 region has the DNA TGTGCCAGCAGCCCCAGAGGGGGTACCTATTACGAGCAGTACTTC. Its translation is CASSPRGGTYYEQYF. The chain has TRBV4-2 and TRBJ2-7, with a tentative D call TRBD1 (6 bases). This CDR3 region has 15 residues. Trimming took 4 bases from V and 4 from J, leaving 17 bases between them. Germline lookup yields CDR1 LGHNA and CDR2 YNFKEQ.

The rearrangement joins TRBV5-1 to TRBJ2-4; 9 bases fit TRBD1. V shed 7 bases, J shed 5 bases, and the junction held 10 bases outside the gene matches. Germline CDR1 and CDR2: SGHRS and YFSETQ. The CDR3 contains 15 residues. The CDR3 sequence is CASAQTWTGENIQYF. DNA for the CDR3: TGCGCCAGCGCACAAACTTGGACAGGGGAAAACATTCAGTACTTC.

The J gene is TRBJ2-5, the V gene TRBV29-1; D is tentatively TRBD1 or TRBD2 (6 bases each). V was shortened by 4 bases and J by 1 base, with 16 bases between the two germline ends. The CDR3 is 15 amino acids. The germline gives CDR1 SQVTM, CDR2 ANQGSEA. CDR3 in amino acids: CSVGFGGRFQETQYF. CDR3 DNA: TGCAGCGTTGGGTTCGGGGGCCGTTTCCAAGAGACCCAGTACTTC.

CDR3 bases: TGCAGCGTTGAACGGGGAGGCTACAATGAGCAGTTCTTC. Protein sequence: CSVERGGYNEQFF. This chain uses TRBV29-1 with TRBJ2-1; a possible D gene is TRBD2 (6 bases). Trimming took off 2 bases at V and 3 bases at J, with 8 bases between the two ends. Germline CDR1 SQVTM, CDR2 ANQGSEA. The CDR3 totals 13 residues.

This rearrangement joins TRBV5-6 to TRBJ1-2; D call uncertain. Trimming left V 4 bases short and J 8 bases short, with 18 bases between. Germline V gene sequence: CDR1 SGHDT, CDR2 YYEEEE. The CDR3 extends over 14 amino acids. CDR3 in amino acids: CASSPSGGLGGYTF. In DNA form, the CDR3 reads TGTGCCAGCAGCCCTTCCGGCGGTCTCGGGGGCTACACCTTC.

The chain employs TRBV27 and TRBJ2-2; D possibly uses TRBD1 or TRBD2 (5 bases each). Germline-derived CDR1 and CDR2 are MNHEY and SMNVEV (reference sequence). The V end lost 4 bases, the J end lost 4 bases, and 13 bases lay between the germline ends. The CDR3 spans 15 residues. The CDR3 nucleotides read TGTGCCAGCAGTTCTAACAGGCGGGTCACCGGGGAGCTGTTTTTT. Encoded protein: CASSSNRRVTGELFF.

The rearrangement links TRBV5-1 to TRBJ1-2; possible D gene TRBD1, 5 bases. The CDR3 covers 15 residues. Looked up from germline, CDR1 is SGHRS and CDR2 is YFSETQ. The V gene lost 4 bases and the J gene lost 8 bases, with 21 bases spanning the gap. CDR3 residues: CASSGGTWDTRGYTF. CDR3 nucleotide sequence: TGCGCCAGCAGCGGCGGGACCTGGGATACTAGGGGCTACACCTTC.

This clone showed up just a few times. V is TRBV29-1 and J is TRBJ1-1, with D maybe TRBD1 (6 bases). The V end lost 7 bases, the J end lost 1 base, and 10 bases lay between the germline ends. Germline CDR1 is SQVTM and CDR2 is ANQGSEA. The CDR3 has 12 residues. The CDR3 nucleotides read TGCAGCGCGGTGGGACAGAACACTGAAGCTTTCTTT. It codes for CSAVGQNTEAFF.

In nucleotides, the CDR3 is TGTGCCAGCAAGGGACTAGCGGGAGGGGAGTACAATGAGCAGTTCTTC. Its translation: CASKGLAGGEYNEQFF. The rearrangement uses TRBV27 and TRBJ2-1; 16 bases are shared with TRBD2. This CDR3 is built from 16 residues. Per the germline V gene, CDR1 is MNHEY and CDR2 is SMNVEV (reference sequence). After removal of 7 bases from V and 4 bases from J, the junction contained 4 bases not matched to a gene.